Presented here are 15 T cell receptor beta chains from one specimen sequenced in a study of T-cell memory formation after mild COVID-19. TCRdb re-called the 5' RACE reads with MiXCR, one entry per CDR3 protein. Of 300,000 to 350,000 distinct CDR3 sequences listed, approximately 14% were seen once; the top ten hold roughly a fifth. Sequencing was done on a sample of PBMCs or a T cell subset sorted from them (not recorded which). These TCRs come from a man aged 18 to 30 who had mild COVID-19 (a few samples of this study predate the infection). Cell type and time point are not known.

The J gene is TRBJ2-1, the V gene TRBV7-6; the match to TRBD2 covers 9 bases. Trimming at V came to 1 base and at J to 9 bases, leaving 4 bases not matched to a gene. Germline V lookup: CDR1 SGHVS, CDR2 FNYEAQ. The CDR3 has 14 amino acids. CDR3 sequence reads: CASSLGRGGSEQFF. CDR3 in DNA: TGTGCCAGCAGCTTAGGGCGGGGGGGGAGTGAGCAGTTCTTC.

This chain connects TRBV6-2 or TRBV6-3 to TRBJ1-5; unclear D gene. Between the trimmed V and J ends, which lost 7 bases and 0 bases, there was a span of 7 bases. The germline gives CDR1 MNHEY, CDR2 SVGEGT. This CDR3 is 13 amino acids long. CDR3 bases: TGTGCCAGCAAAGTCGGTAGCAATCAGCCCCAGCATTTT. Encoded protein: CASKVGSNQPQHF.

V usage is TRBV9 and J usage is TRBJ2-1, with TRBD2 matching 7 bases. J was trimmed by 5 bases and V by 4 bases; bases with no gene match: 15. This CDR3 has 17 amino acids. Germline CDR1 and CDR2: SGDLS and YYNGEE. Written as DNA, the CDR3 is TGTGCCAGCAGCCCCAGCGGGAACTCCCTCGGAAACAATGAGCAGTTCTTC. It encodes CASSPSGNSLGNNEQFF.

DNA for the CDR3: TGTGCCAGCAGCTCGCAGGGACAGGGTACGGCAGATACGCAGTATTTT. Protein: CASSSQGQGTADTQYF. This chain links TRBV7-6 with TRBJ2-3; 9 nucleotides line up with TRBD1. The germline gives CDR1 SGHVS, CDR2 FNYEAQ. CDR3 length: 16 residues. The V segment lost 4 bases and the J segment 4 bases; nucleotides outside the gene matches: 9.

This sequence joins TRBV5-1 and TRBJ1-2, with TRBD1 matching over 11 bases. Germline loops: CDR1 SGHRS, CDR2 YFSETQ. The J segment lost 4 bases and the V segment lost 2 bases, leaving 7 bases of the junction unmatched. The CDR3 runs to 16 residues. The CDR3 region has the DNA TGCGCCAGCAGCTTAACCGGGACAGGGGGGACCTATGGCTACACCTTC. Protein product: CASSLTGTGGTYGYTF. The whole variable domain, filled in from reference TRBV5-1 and TRBJ1-2, reads KAGVTQTPRYLIKTRGQQVTLSCSPISGHRSVSWYQQTPGQGLQFLFEYFSETQRNKGNFPGRFSGRQFSNSRSEMNVSTLELGDSALYLCASSLTGTGGTYGYTFGSGTRLTVV.

V gene TRBV5-6 combines with J gene TRBJ2-3; TRBD2 matches 14 bases. This CDR3 comprises 16 residues. After removal of 5 bases from V and 5 bases from J, the junction contained 7 bases not matched to a gene. Germline V gene sequence: CDR1 SGHDT, CDR2 YYEEEE. CDR3 bases: TGTGCCAGCAGTCCTCCGGGACTAGCGGGGGTAGATACGCAGTATTTT. Residues: CASSPPGLAGVDTQYF.

This clonotype was counted once. The rearrangement joins TRBV7-2 to TRBJ2-1, with D tentatively TRBD2 (6 bases). This CDR3 has 16 amino acids. CDR1 and CDR2 (germline): SGHTA, FQGNSA. The V gene lost 3 bases and the J gene lost 3 bases, with 15 bases spanning the gap. The CDR3 DNA reads as TGTGCCAGCAGCTTGGCGAGCGTGGGGGGCTACAATGAGCAGTTCTTC. Protein: CASSLASVGGYNEQFF.

Written as DNA, the CDR3 is TGTGCCAGTACCGGACTTCTAGCGGGGTCCTACGAGCAGTACGTC. It yields the protein CASTGLLAGSYEQYV. V usage is TRBV19 and J usage is TRBJ2-7; 9 bases fit TRBD2. The V gene end was trimmed by 7 bases and the J gene end by 1 base; junction bases not matched to a gene: 8. Germline assignment: CDR1 LNHDA and CDR2 SQIVND (reference sequence). The CDR3 totals 15 residues.

This clonotype came up a few times. This chain uses TRBV18 with TRBJ1-1; weak D call: TRBD1 (6 bases). Germline values: CDR1 KGHSH, CDR2 LQKENI. V lost 1 base to trimming and J lost 1 base, with 10 bases between them. The length of the CDR3 is 15 residues. CDR3 DNA: TGTGCCAGCTCACCACGAACAGGGAAGAACACTGAAGCTTTCTTT. This gives the protein CASSPRTGKNTEAFF.

The chain couples TRBV6-5 to TRBJ2-1, with 7 bases lining up with TRBD1. The CDR3 extends over 15 amino acids. V trimming: 8 bases; J trimming: 6 bases; junction bases outside the gene matches: 13. The germline gives CDR1 MNHEY, CDR2 SVGAGI. The CDR3 bases are TGTGCCAGCTCTCCACTCGGGACAGCTTCCAATGAGCAGTTCTTC. It encodes CASSPLGTASNEQFF.

This sequence joins TRBV6-1 and TRBJ2-2, with D tentatively TRBD2 (5 bases). Looked up from germline, CDR1 is MNHNS and CDR2 is SASEGT. V shed 5 bases and J shed 6 bases, with 13 bases lying between them. The CDR3 has 14 residues. CDR3 DNA sequence: TGTGCCAGCAGTCTTAGGGCGCGGGCCGGGGAGCTGTTTTTT. Translating it yields CASSLRARAGELFF.

V usage is TRBV4-2 and J usage is TRBJ2-7, with no clear D. Germline V gene data show CDR1 as LGHNA and CDR2 as YNFKEQ. This CDR3 has 13 amino acids. V was pared by 3 bases and J by 7 bases, with 13 bases between. In DNA form, the CDR3 reads TGTGCCAGCAGCCAGGAAGGAATGGAAGAGCAGTACTTC. It specifies CASSQEGMEEQYF.

The table lists this clonotype with a few counts. V and J are TRBV30 and TRBJ2-3; D unclear. V lost 5 bases, J lost 4 bases, and 19 bases lay in between. The CDR3 runs 15 residues. Germline CDR1 reads GTSNPN; CDR2 reads SVGIG (reference sequence). The CDR3 DNA follows: TGTGCCTGGGCTTTCCCCAGAGTGGGCCCAGATACGCAGTATTTT. As protein: CAWAFPRVGPDTQYF.

This clonotype turned up a few times. The chain uses TRBV6-5 and TRBJ2-3; 12 nucleotides match TRBD2. With V trimmed by 2 bases and J by 2 bases, 5 bases remained unmatched. The germline gives CDR1 MNHEY, CDR2 SVGAGI. The CDR3 covers 17 residues. The CDR3 DNA reads TGTGCCAGCAGTTACGGGCTAGCGGGGGGGTACACAGATACGCAGTATTTT. Protein sequence: CASSYGLAGGYTDTQYF.

This clonotype was counted between two and nine times. This chain links TRBV6-2 or TRBV6-3 with TRBJ2-1; TRBD1 matches at 9 bases. This CDR3 is 15 amino acids long. Trimming removed 5 bases from V and 4 bases from J; junction bases left unmatched: 6. Germline CDR1 and CDR2: MNHEY and SVGEGT. For the CDR3, the DNA is TGTGCCAGCAGTCAAACAGGGGGCCTATACAATGAGCAGTTCTTC. It is translated as CASSQTGGLYNEQFF.